This T cell receptor (beta chain) comes out of a study of breast tumors, draining lymph nodes, adjacent tissues. With regard to this clonotype: Its cognate antigen is unknown.

V lost 6 bases and J lost 3, with 18 bases in between. The CDR3 runs to 15 residues. The germline gives CDR1 SGHKS, CDR2 YYEKEE (reference sequence). General study findings and limits: Compared with lymph nodes, tumors were less diverse; compared with nontumor tissue, more.

One entry per CDR3 protein, called by TCRdb with MiXCR from the multiplex PCR reads. The sample shows fewer than 200,000 distinct CDR3 sequences, around a third of them seen only once. The lymph nodes were axillary draining lymph nodes from breast cancer patients. The clonotype originates from a female donor with breast cancer. Some clones in this sample may be carry-over from other donors' samples. The V call is TRBV5-5, the J call TRBJ1-1, with D possibly TRBD1 on 6 matching bases. Specimen: axillary lymph node tissue. The CDR3 nucleotides read TGTGCCAGCAACCAACTCGGGGGGCTGGACACTGAAGCTTTCTTT. Amino acid sequence: CASNQLGGLDTEAFF.